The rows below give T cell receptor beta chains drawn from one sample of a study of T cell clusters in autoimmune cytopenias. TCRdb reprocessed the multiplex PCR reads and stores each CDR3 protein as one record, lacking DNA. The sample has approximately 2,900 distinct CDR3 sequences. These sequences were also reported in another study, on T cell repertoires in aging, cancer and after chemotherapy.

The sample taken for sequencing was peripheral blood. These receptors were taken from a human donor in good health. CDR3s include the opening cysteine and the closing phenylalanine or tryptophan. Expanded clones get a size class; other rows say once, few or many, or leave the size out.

cdr3_aa: CASSLDLVGTVNYEQYF
clone_size: NA
v_call: TRBV11-2
j_call: TRBJ2-7

cdr3_aa: CASSPTTGRYNEKLFF
clone_size: medium-sized
v_call: TRBV19
j_call: TRBJ1-4

cdr3_aa: CAISDLGLAGSTDTQYF
clone_size: NA
v_call: TRBV12-3/TRBV12-4
j_call: TRBJ2-3

cdr3_aa: CASSERLQQFF
clone_size: medium-sized
v_call: TRBV7-9
j_call: TRBJ2-1

cdr3_aa: CAISVQAMNTEAFF
clone_size: medium-sized
v_call: TRBV10-3
j_call: TRBJ1-1

cdr3_aa: CALNRANYGYTF
clone_size: medium-sized
v_call: TRBV30
j_call: TRBJ1-2

cdr3_aa: CASSLGGGSSNTEAFF
clone_size: NA
v_call: TRBV5-1
j_call: TRBJ1-1

cdr3_aa: CASSLHLGADEQFF
clone_size: medium-sized
v_call: TRBV12-3/TRBV12-4
j_call: TRBJ2-1

cdr3_aa: CASSYPAGGLDGREQFF
clone_size: medium-sized
v_call: TRBV6-1
j_call: TRBJ2-1

cdr3_aa: CASAWAGANYGYTF
clone_size: large
v_call: TRBV5-6
j_call: TRBJ1-2

cdr3_aa: CSARGPPGNTIYF
clone_size: NA
v_call: TRBV20-1
j_call: TRBJ1-3